The 7 T cell receptor beta chains listed next were all sequenced from one sample in a study of T-cell memory formation after mild COVID-19. Each CDR3 protein gets one entry after TCRdb re-called the 5' RACE reads with MiXCR. The sample consists of around 250,000 distinct CDR3 sequences, approximately 9% of them appearing once. The material sequenced was PBMCs or a T cell subset sorted from them (not recorded which). The source of these receptors is a man younger than 35 who had mild COVID-19 (a few samples of this study predate the infection). Cell type and time point are not known.

In its sample, this clonotype was seen a few times. J is TRBJ1-6 and V is TRBV20-1, with D possibly matching TRBD1 (6 bases). With 2 bases removed from V and 2 bases from J, the gap between germline ends came to 16 bases. The CDR3 runs to 17 residues. Germline lookup yields CDR1 DFQATT and CDR2 SNEGSKA (reference sequence). For the CDR3, the DNA is TGCAGTGCTAGAACCGAACAGGGAAGGCCCTATAATTCACCCCTCCACTTT. Translating gives CSARTEQGRPYNSPLHF.

This clonotype was counted between two and nine times. The chain employs TRBV27 and TRBJ2-1; no definite D call. Germline CDR1 and CDR2: MNHEY and SMNVEV (reference sequence). The CDR3 has 15 amino acids. V shed 4 bases and J shed 0 bases, with 10 bases lying between them. Here the CDR3 DNA reads TGTGCCAGCAGTTCTAAGGGCCCCTCCTACAATGAGCAGTTCTTC. Its translation: CASSSKGPSYNEQFF.

This clonotype was observed a handful of times. The chain recombines TRBV9 with TRBJ1-6; D is unresolved. The CDR3 spans 12 residues. Trimming shortened V by 4 bases and J by 7 bases, and 6 bases separated the two germline ends. The germline V gene has CDR1 SGDLS and CDR2 YYNGEE. CDR3 sequence reads: CASSTPNSPLHF. DNA for the CDR3: TGTGCCAGCAGCACACCGAATTCACCCCTCCACTTT.

This clonotype was found a few times. The chain is built from TRBV6-2 or TRBV6-3 and TRBJ2-7; D ambiguous. This CDR3 contains 12 residues. Germline V gene sequence: CDR1 MNHEY, CDR2 SVGEGT. Deletions cut 5 bases from V and 6 bases from J, with 11 bases between. The CDR3 reads CASSTSAREQYV. The CDR3 DNA is TGTGCCAGCAGTACCTCAGCGCGCGAGCAGTACGTC.

The chain joins TRBV7-9 to TRBJ2-3, with D unresolved. Germline V gives CDR1 SEHNR, CDR2 FQNEAQ (reference sequence). Trimming left V 6 bases short and J 6 bases short, with 13 bases between. The CDR3 is 13 residues long. DNA of the CDR3: TGTGCCAGCAGGGCGAGCAGTCGGGATACGCAGTATTTT. It is translated as CASRASSRDTQYF.

This clonotype was counted only a few times. The rearrangement uses TRBV5-1 and TRBJ2-7; 8 bases fit TRBD2. V shed 3 bases, J shed 7 bases, and the junction held 12 bases outside the gene matches. CDR1 SGHRS and CDR2 YFSETQ come from the germline V gene. This CDR3 spans 15 amino acids. CDR3 in amino acids: CASSWAGTSDEEQYV. CDR3 bases: TGCGCCAGCAGCTGGGCCGGGACTAGTGATGAGGAGCAGTACGTC.

The chain links TRBV29-1 to TRBJ2-5, with D perhaps matching TRBD1 (6 bases). V dropped 0 bases and J dropped 0 bases, with 8 bases sitting between them. The CDR3 consists of 14 residues. Germline values: CDR1 SQVTM, CDR2 ANQGSEA. In DNA, the CDR3 is TGCAGCGTTGAAGAAAGGGGGTACCAAGAGACCCAGTACTTC. This codes for CSVEERGYQETQYF.